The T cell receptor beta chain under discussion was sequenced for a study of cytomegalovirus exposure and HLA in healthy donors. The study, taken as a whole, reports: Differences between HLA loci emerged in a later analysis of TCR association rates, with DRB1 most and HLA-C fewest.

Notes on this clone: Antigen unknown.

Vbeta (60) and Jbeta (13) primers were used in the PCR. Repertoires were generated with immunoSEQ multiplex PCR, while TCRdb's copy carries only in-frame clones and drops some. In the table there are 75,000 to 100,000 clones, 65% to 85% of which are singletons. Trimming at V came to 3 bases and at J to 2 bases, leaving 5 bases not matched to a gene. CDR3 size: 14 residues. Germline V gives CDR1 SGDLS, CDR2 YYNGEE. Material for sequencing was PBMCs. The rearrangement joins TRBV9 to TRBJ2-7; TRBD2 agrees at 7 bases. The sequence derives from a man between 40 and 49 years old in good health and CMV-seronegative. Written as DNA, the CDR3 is TGTGCCAGCAGCGAAGGCGGGGGAACCTACGAGCAGTACTTC. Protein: CASSEGGGTYEQYF.